Each of the 23 T cell receptor beta chains below was sequenced from the same sample in a study of T-cell memory formation after mild COVID-19 (dated by TCRdb to 2020 to 2022). The library was made by 5' RACE. The run used an Illumina NovaSeq 6000. TCRdb trimmed the raw reads at Q25, called clones with MiXCR and kept productive beta chains. Each entry merges the rows of one CDR3 protein and shows their most common DNA and genes. Across this sample there are 550,000 to 650,000 distinct CDR3 sequences, with roughly 17% seen only once. The ten largest clones represent about 8.1% of the sample. Source material: PBMCs or a T cell subset sorted from them (not recorded which). The receptors come from an adult woman who had mild COVID-19 (a few samples of this study predate the infection). The sample titles of this study are shuffled in the database, so cell type and time point are left out; the donor was told from shared clones.

The rearrangement uses TRBV6-5 and TRBJ2-5; 9 nucleotides line up with TRBD2. The CDR3 runs to 16 residues. The germline CDR1 and CDR2 sequences are MNHEY and SVGAGI. V lost 2 bases to trimming and J lost 4 bases; unmatched junction nucleotides: 8. CDR3 loop: CASSYVAGGPRETQYF. For the CDR3, the DNA is TGTGCCAGCAGTTACGTGGCGGGAGGGCCCCGAGAGACCCAGTACTTC.

This clonotype was seen a few times. The genes are TRBV21-1 and TRBJ2-3; the table assigns TRBD2, which was not confirmed against the DNA. TRBV21-1 has pseudogene status. The CDR3 has 15 amino acids. CDR3 loop: CASSPSGRAGDTQYF. For the CDR3, the DNA is TGTGCCAGCAGCCCTAGCGGGAGAGCGGGAGATACGCAGTATTTT.

The sample holds one count of this clonotype. J is TRBJ1-1 and V is TRBV7-9; no firm D call. The V and J ends lost 4 bases and 1 base respectively, with 10 bases between them. CDR1 SEHNR and CDR2 FQNEAQ come from the germline V gene (reference sequence). CDR3 length: 14 amino acids. CDR3 DNA sequence: TGTGCCAGCAGCTCGACCTACAGGAACACTGAAGCTTTCTTT. Residues: CASSSTYRNTEAFF.

This clonotype was seen a few times. The chain employs TRBV5-1 and TRBJ2-3, with 11 bases identical to TRBD2. V lost 1 base and J lost 6; bases outside the gene matches: 7. This CDR3 is built from 16 residues. Germline V gene lookup returns CDR1 SGHRS and CDR2 YFSETQ. The CDR3 is CASSLIPSGGLDTQYF. The CDR3 region has the DNA TGCGCCAGCAGCTTGATTCCTAGCGGGGGGTTGGATACGCAGTATTTT.

V and J are TRBV27 and TRBJ2-7; 12 positions agree with TRBD1. There are 16 residues in the CDR3. Germline V lookup: CDR1 MNHEY, CDR2 SMNVEV (reference sequence). V lost 4 bases, J lost 5 bases, and 9 bases stayed unmatched. CDR3 DNA sequence: TGTGCCAGCAGTTCCCATGGGACAGGGGGCAAAGACGAGCAGTACTTC. Translating gives CASSSHGTGGKDEQYF.

The chain employs TRBV19 and TRBJ2-1, with TRBD2 matching 8 bases. The CDR3 runs to 13 residues. CDR1 and CDR2 (germline): LNHDA, SQIVND (reference sequence). With V trimmed by 4 bases and J by 8 bases, 4 bases remained unmatched. Written as DNA, the CDR3 is TGTGCCAGTAGTAGGACTAGCAGGTATGAGCAGTTCTTC. It yields the protein CASSRTSRYEQFF.

This clonotype was recorded a few times. The CDR3 is CASSYNSGTTHTDTQYF. The CDR3 region has the DNA TGTGCCAGCAGCTACAATTCCGGGACTACACACACAGATACGCAGTATTTT. The rearrangement links TRBV7-2 to TRBJ2-3; TRBD2 matches 7 bases. V was pared by 4 bases and J by 2 bases, with 12 bases of the junction left unmatched. The CDR3 runs to 17 residues. Germline V CDR1 and CDR2: SGHTA, FQGNSA. The complete variable domain, with remaining parts taken from reference TRBV7-2 and TRBJ2-3, reads GAGVSQSPSNKVTEKGKDVELRCDPISGHTALYWYRQSLGQGLEFLIYFQGNSAPDKSGLPSDRFSAERTGGSVSTLTIQRTQQEDSAVYLCASSYNSGTTHTDTQYFGPGTRLTVL.

The chain combines TRBV7-8 with TRBJ2-3; TRBD2 matches at 10 bases. This CDR3 region has 16 residues. Germline loops: CDR1 SGHVS, CDR2 FQNEAQ. V lost 0 bases, J lost 2 bases, and 2 bases stayed unmatched. CDR3 sequence: CASSLALAGFTDTQYF. In DNA, the CDR3 is TGTGCCAGCAGCTTAGCACTAGCGGGATTCACAGATACGCAGTATTTT.

Ten or more counts support this clonotype. A junction boundary mismatches the germline segment, possibly from a read error. V usage is TRBV5-1 and J usage is TRBJ1-2; no clear D. Germline V gene data show CDR1 as SGHRS and CDR2 as YFSETQ. The CDR3 extends over 13 amino acids. The CDR3 DNA reads as TGTGCCAGCAGCTTGGAAGGGCCCTATGGCTACACCTTC. This encodes CASSLEGPYGYTF.

This clonotype was counted a few times. The chain has TRBV4-3 and TRBJ2-7, with D uncertain. CDR1 is LGHNA and CDR2 is YSLEER in the germline V gene. Deletions cut 0 bases from V and 6 bases from J, with 15 bases between. This CDR3 region has 15 residues. This CDR3 is CASSQDWAGVIEQYF. The CDR3 bases are TGCGCCAGCAGCCAAGATTGGGCAGGCGTTATCGAGCAGTACTTC.

This chain links TRBV7-9 with TRBJ1-2; 8 bases fit TRBD1. Germline CDR1 reads SEHNR; CDR2 reads FQNEAQ (reference sequence). The CDR3 is 16 residues long. V trimming: 1 base; J trimming: 4 bases; junction bases outside the gene matches: 8. The CDR3 sequence is CASSLVWDRPGYGYTF. CDR3 nucleotides: TGTGCCAGCAGCTTAGTTTGGGACAGGCCAGGCTATGGCTACACCTTC.

The J gene is TRBJ1-6, the V gene TRBV12-3 or TRBV12-4; D is unclear. Deletions cut 5 bases from V and 6 bases from J, with 14 bases between. This CDR3 has 15 amino acids. Here the CDR3 DNA reads TGTGCCAGCAGTCTGGATGTTAGTAGTAATTCACCCCTCCACTTT. This translates into CASSLDVSSNSPLHF.

In this sample, this clonotype turned up a few times. DNA for the CDR3: TGTGCCAGCACCCAGCGAGGGGGGGCCGAGGGCTATGGCTACACCTTC. It encodes CASTQRGGAEGYGYTF. The chain joins TRBV6-6 to TRBJ1-2; maybe TRBD1 (6 bases). The germline V and J ends were trimmed by 7 bases and 4 bases, with 22 bases remaining between them. The CDR3 has 16 residues. CDR1 and CDR2 from the germline V gene are MNHNY and SVGAGI (reference sequence).

This sequence joins TRBV3-1 and TRBJ2-3, with 7 bases fitting TRBD2. Germline assignment: CDR1 LGHDT and CDR2 YNNKEL (reference sequence). This CDR3 region has 17 residues. Unmatched junction bases numbered 8, after V lost 0 bases and J lost 2 bases. CDR3 in amino acids: CASSQDRSGALTDTQYF. CDR3 bases: TGTGCCAGCAGCCAAGATAGAAGCGGGGCCCTCACAGATACGCAGTATTTT.

The table lists this clonotype with many counts. The chain couples TRBV20-1 to TRBJ1-1; D gene ambiguous. The CDR3 covers 12 residues. V was shortened by 5 bases and J by 8 bases, with 15 bases between the two germline ends. Germline loops: CDR1 DFQATT, CDR2 SNEGSKA (reference sequence). CDR3 protein: CSACSHSGEAFF. The CDR3 bases are TGCAGTGCTTGCAGCCATAGCGGGGAAGCTTTCTTT.

CDR3 loop: CASSQSPGQNYGYTF. CDR3 bases: TGTGCCAGCAGCCAGTCCCCGGGACAGAACTATGGCTACACCTTC. V and J are TRBV7-3 and TRBJ1-2; 7 bases line up with TRBD1. V lost 5 bases to trimming and J lost 2 bases; unmatched junction nucleotides: 8. The CDR3 spans 15 residues. The germline V gene has CDR1 SGHTA and CDR2 FQGTGA.

This clonotype came up a few times. This rearrangement joins TRBV3-1 to TRBJ1-5; tentatively, D is TRBD1 (5 bases). Trimming pared 4 bases from V and 3 bases from J, leaving 10 bases between. Germline V gene lookup returns CDR1 LGHDT and CDR2 YNNKEL (reference sequence). The CDR3 is made up of 14 amino acids. Here the CDR3 DNA reads TGTGCCAGCAGCCGTGGGGCGTCCAATCAGCCCCAGCATTTT. It translates to CASSRGASNQPQHF.

This clonotype was seen a handful of times. This rearrangement joins TRBV4-1 to TRBJ1-2, with D unclear. In germline, CDR1 is MGHRA, CDR2 YSYEKL. Trimming pared 4 bases from V and 5 bases from J, leaving 38 bases between. The CDR3 has 22 residues. The CDR3 nucleotides are TGCGCCAGCAGCCCCGTGGACCAGGCGCTAACTATTTCTGATGGACGGTTGTATGGCTACACCTTC. Its translation is CASSPVDQALTISDGRLYGYTF.

In this sample, this clonotype turned up many times. CDR3: CASSPVRGDTDTQYF. CDR3 sequence (DNA): TGCGCCAGCAGCCCGGTGCGGGGCGACACAGATACGCAGTATTTT. The chain is built from TRBV4-1 and TRBJ2-3; tentatively, D is TRBD2 (6 bases). V was pared by 4 bases and J by 2 bases, with 13 bases between. The CDR3 spans 15 residues. In germline, CDR1 is MGHRA, CDR2 YSYEKL.

The sample holds many counts of this clonotype. The V gene is TRBV6-1, the J gene TRBJ2-3; 8 bases agree with TRBD2. This CDR3 is built from 15 residues. J was trimmed by 4 bases and V by 0 bases; bases with no gene match: 3. Germline V gene sequence: CDR1 MNHNS, CDR2 SASEGT. The CDR3 region is CASSEASGGPDTQYF. CDR3 in DNA: TGTGCCAGCAGTGAAGCCTCGGGGGGGCCAGATACGCAGTATTTT.

This clonotype has ten or more counts. The rearrangement uses TRBV7-2 and TRBJ2-3, with D perhaps matching TRBD2 (6 bases). Germline CDR1 is SGHTA and CDR2 is FQGNSA. Trimming pared 7 bases from V and 4 bases from J, leaving 15 bases between. The CDR3 is 14 residues long. The CDR3 reads CASTDRGGPDTQYF. For the CDR3, the DNA is TGTGCCAGCACCGACCGCGGAGGGCCAGATACGCAGTATTTT.

In this sample, this clonotype turned up a few times. The chain is built from TRBV6-5 and TRBJ1-2, with TRBD1 identical over 10 bases. The CDR3 loop spans 13 amino acids. In germline, CDR1 is MNHEY, CDR2 SVGAGI. V lost 6 bases and J lost 6; bases outside the gene matches: 4. CDR3 bases: TGTGCCAGCAGGGGGACAGGGGAGGATGGCTACACCTTC. Translated, it gives CASRGTGEDGYTF.

This chain links TRBV6-2 or TRBV6-3 with TRBJ2-1, with a possible D match to TRBD1 (6 bases). Trimming removed 6 bases from V and 9 bases from J, with 21 bases in between. Germline CDR1 and CDR2: MNHEY and SVGEGT. The CDR3 is 15 residues long. The CDR3 is CASRRNRDREGEQFF. The CDR3 bases are TGTGCCAGCAGACGCAACAGGGATCGTGAGGGTGAGCAGTTCTTC.